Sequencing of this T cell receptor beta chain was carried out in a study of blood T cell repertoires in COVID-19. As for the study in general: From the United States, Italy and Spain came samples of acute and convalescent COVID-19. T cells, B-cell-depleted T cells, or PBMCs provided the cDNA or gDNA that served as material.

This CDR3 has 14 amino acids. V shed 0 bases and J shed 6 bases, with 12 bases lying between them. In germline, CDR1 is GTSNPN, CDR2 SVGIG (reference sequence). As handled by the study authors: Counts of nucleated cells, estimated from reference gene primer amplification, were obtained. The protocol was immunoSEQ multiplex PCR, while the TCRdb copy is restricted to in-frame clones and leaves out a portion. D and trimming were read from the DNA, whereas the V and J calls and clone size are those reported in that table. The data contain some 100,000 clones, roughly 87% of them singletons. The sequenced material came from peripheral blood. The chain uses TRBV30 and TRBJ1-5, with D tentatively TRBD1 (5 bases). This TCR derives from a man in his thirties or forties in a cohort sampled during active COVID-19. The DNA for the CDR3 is TGTGCCTGGAGTGTACTGCAGGGAGGTCAGCCCCAGCATTTT. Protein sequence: CAWSVLQGGQPQHF.